There are many counts of the clone carrying this T cell receptor beta chain. This sample stems from a study of T cell repertoires in cytomegalovirus infection. Germline V gives CDR1 SGHAT, CDR2 FQNNGV. The CDR3 length is 17 residues. The V and J ends lost 1 base and 2 bases respectively, with 15 bases between them. TCRdb reprocessed the reads with MiXCR, giving one entry per CDR3 protein. The profile shows about 310,000 distinct CDR3 sequences, roughly a sixth of them singletons. Sample: PBMCs. This TCR was sampled from a human donor in good health (CMV status not recorded). Some clones in this sample may be carry-over from other donors' samples. This rearrangement joins TRBV11-2 to TRBJ2-1; D might be TRBD2 (6 bases). The CDR3 protein is CASSLGGAGSPYNEQFF. In nucleotides, the CDR3 is TGTGCCAGCAGCTTAGGGGGTGCGGGGAGTCCCTACAATGAGCAGTTCTTC.